The T cell receptor beta chain under discussion was sequenced for a study of T cell responses to AZD1222 COVID-19 vaccine. General study points: At baseline, seropositivity was found in only six or seven AZD1222 recipients. The breadth and depth of Spike-specific TCRs increased once two AZD1222 doses had been given.

Comment on this clone: The antigen is undetermined.

Method: immunoSEQ multiplex PCR; TCRdb's copy keeps in-frame clones and lacks some. The table shows approximately 170,000 clones, with more than 80% occurring only once. The length of the CDR3 is 12 residues. V lost 3 bases to trimming and J lost 8 bases, with 7 bases between them. The clonotype comes from an adult in good health. The sample in question was peripheral blood, obtained on day 0 of AZD1222 vaccination. V gene TRBV12-3 or TRBV12-4 combines with J gene TRBJ2-2, with D unclear. In DNA, the CDR3 is TGTGCCAGCAGTTTCGGGCAGGGGGAGCTGTTTTTT. Translating gives CASSFGQGELFF.